This T cell receptor (beta chain) was recovered during a study of CD8 T cells in ankylosing spondylitis. TCRdb recomputed calls from the 5' RACE reads with MiXCR, one row per CDR3 protein. This sample carries approximately 24,000 distinct CDR3 sequences, under 3% of them seen once, and the ten largest clones take roughly 7.7%. The germline V gene has CDR1 SGDLS and CDR2 YYNGEE. The CDR3 length is 16 residues. The junction had 7 bases not matched to a gene; V was cut back by 0 bases and J by 3 bases. By share, this clonotype counts as medium-sized. The gene calls are TRBV9 and TRBJ2-3; 7 bases line up with TRBD1. Material: blood, either unsorted or a sorted T cell fraction (not recorded which). This clonotype was sampled from a female donor with ankylosing spondylitis or in good health (not recorded which). CDR3 nucleotide sequence: TGTGCCAGCAGCGTAGGTCCGACAGGGAGTACAGATACGCAGTATTTT. Translating it yields CASSVGPTGSTDTQYF.